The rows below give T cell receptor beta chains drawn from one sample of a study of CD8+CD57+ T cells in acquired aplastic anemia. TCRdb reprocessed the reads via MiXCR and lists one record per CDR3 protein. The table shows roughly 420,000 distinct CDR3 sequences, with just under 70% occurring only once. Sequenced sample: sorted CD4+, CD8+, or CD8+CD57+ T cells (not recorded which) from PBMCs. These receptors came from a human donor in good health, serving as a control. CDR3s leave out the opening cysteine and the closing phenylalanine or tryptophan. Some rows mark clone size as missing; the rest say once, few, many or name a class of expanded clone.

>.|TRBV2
ASSGAGYGY
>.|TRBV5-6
ASSLVAGGMNTEAF
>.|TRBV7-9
ASSGRTWSAEAF
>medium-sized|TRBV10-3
AISESGLAGEDTQY
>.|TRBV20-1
SPSAQPSYDTQY
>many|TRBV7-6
ASSEGRFATGELF
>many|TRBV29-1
SAIQETQY
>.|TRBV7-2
ASSLATYEQYFG
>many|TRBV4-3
ASSQGTVQETQY
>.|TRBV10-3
AVGPGTDVLAQY
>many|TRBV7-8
ASSSGTNRGNQPQH
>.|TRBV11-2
ASSPIRQGFGEQY
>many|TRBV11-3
ASSSLAGDADTQY
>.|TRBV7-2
ASSSCKPHWGILY
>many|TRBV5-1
ASSLRWETQY
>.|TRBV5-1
ASSLAGGTRNEQF
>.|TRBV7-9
ASSTTRLQPQH
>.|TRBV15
ATSSGTGELF
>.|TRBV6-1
ASSDPYGTGFGDTGAF
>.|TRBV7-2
ASSLGARTGNTIY
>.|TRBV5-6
ASSDKGQRSGGDADTQY
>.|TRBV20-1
SAPDSTSYAQY
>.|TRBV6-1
AISDRRGGYNEAF
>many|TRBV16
ASSHTGTGAQPQH
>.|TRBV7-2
ASSSRQGRQY
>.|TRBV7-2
ASSQSLTGDAEALF
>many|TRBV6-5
ASAIGGNQPQH
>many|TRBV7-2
ASSLGQGIDQPQH
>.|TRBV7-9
ASSPAYGHDNEQF
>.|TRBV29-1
SVEDRIESTEAW
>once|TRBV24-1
ATSFQGKGYT
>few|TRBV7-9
ASSLDRQGNEQF
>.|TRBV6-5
ASSLRDRGHGDTEAF
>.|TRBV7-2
ASSEGAGGCEQY
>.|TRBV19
ASSMTVSSYEQY
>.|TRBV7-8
ASSRNWDEQYFGLH
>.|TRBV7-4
ASSGGSQPNWPLH
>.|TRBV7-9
ASSYLMNTEAF
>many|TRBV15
ATSRRRGSTDTQY
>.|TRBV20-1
SVPKGQGNCYT
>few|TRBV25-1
ASYKRGPRVCNQPQH
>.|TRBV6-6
ASSLNGNQPQH
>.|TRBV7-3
ASRRQLGMSTLH
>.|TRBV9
ASRERTAYSPLH
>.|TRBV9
ASSVKPGLALDTQY
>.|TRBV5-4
ASARAPQETQY
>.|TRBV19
ASSMGTPGSEKYFY
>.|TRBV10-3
AISTGTRSYPQY
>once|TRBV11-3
ASSQDVTGGDTQY
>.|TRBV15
ATSRGSGSYTGEKLF
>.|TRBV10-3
ASRETGRGYS
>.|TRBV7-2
ASSLRDSYSGNT